The clone carrying this TCR beta chain was recorded a few times. Its specificity is unknown. Read sequence stops 3 residues before the CDR3 end, and the germline J gene provides the missing end. This entry is derived from a study of T cell clonality in common variable immunodeficiency. Study findings and constraints: In common variable immunodeficiency, TCR beta chains reportedly carried fewer deletions and N-nucleotide insertions.

Some clones are missing from TCRdb's copy, which holds only in-frame ones; the method was immunoSEQ multiplex PCR. The sample has around 40,000 clones, none seen only once. This CDR3 is built from 15 residues. V was cut by 6 bases and J by 0 bases, with 11 bases left in between. Germline assignment: CDR1 SNHLY and CDR2 FYNNEI. Caucasian heritage predominated among both patients and controls. The chain uses TRBV2 and TRBJ1-4, with D tentatively TRBD1 (6 bases). This receptor was identified in a human donor with common variable immunodeficiency. The specimen sequenced was peripheral blood mononuclear cells. Partial CDR3 DNA: TGTGCCAGCAGACGGACAGATGCAACTAATGAAAAA. Residues: CASRRTDATNEK. The full CDR3 sequence reads CASRRTDATNEKLFF.